This T cell receptor (beta chain) was identified in a study of blood T cells in healthy people across ages. A J-beta primer mix and a sample-barcoded 5' primer were used in a second PCR of roughly 6 to 11 cycles. TCRdb reanalysed the 5' RACE reads using MiXCR and keeps one entry per CDR3 protein. The sample has approximately 940,000 distinct CDR3 sequences, about 48% seen once; the top ten hold about an eighth. This clonotype has more than one count but fewer than ten. CDR3 length: 15 residues. Trimming stripped 8 bases from V and 0 bases from J, with 14 bases between. Germline V gives CDR1 SNHLY, CDR2 FYNNEI.

J is TRBJ1-5 and V is TRBV2; D call uncertain. The sequence came from a man aged 25-45 years in good health. The source material was blood. Here the CDR3 reads CASGGQTYSNQPQHF. The CDR3, as DNA: TGTGCCAGCGGCGGGCAGACATATAGCAATCAGCCCCAGCATTTT.